Here is one TCR beta chain with its context. The data were obtained in a study of blood T cell repertoires in COVID-19. The repertoire was sequenced with immunoSEQ multiplex PCR; TCRdb's copy has only in-frame clones and lacks some. The repertoire holds over 45,000 clones, with around 86% as singletons. The specimen was peripheral blood. This TCR came from a man aged 50-60 years with active COVID-19.

The CDR3 protein is CASSLGVRSTGELFF. The CDR3, as DNA: TGCGCCAGCAGCTTGGGTGTTAGGAGCACCGGGGAGCTGTTTTTT. This rearrangement joins TRBV5-1 to TRBJ2-2; D unresolved. Germline CDR1 is SGHRS and CDR2 is YFSETQ. The CDR3 sequence is 15 residues long. The V end lost 0 bases, the J end lost 4 bases, and 10 bases lay between the germline ends. Full variable domain (rest looked up from reference TRBV5-1 and TRBJ2-2): KAGVTQTPRYLIKTRGQQVTLSCSPISGHRSVSWYQQTPGQGLQFLFEYFSETQRNKGNFPGRFSGRQFSNSRSEMNVSTLELGDSALYLCASSLGVRSTGELFFGEGSRLTVL.